This entry features one TCR beta chain sequence. Clones were sequenced by immunoSEQ multiplex PCR, and TCRdb holds only the in-frame ones, with some missing. The data contain 150,000 to 170,000 clones, roughly nine tenths of them singletons. Germline V lookup: CDR1 SGHRS, CDR2 YFSETQ. This CDR3 is 13 amino acids long. The germline V and J ends were trimmed by 7 bases and 1 base, with 11 bases remaining between them. These data come from a study of blood T cell repertoires in COVID-19. For the study at large: Acute and convalescent COVID-19 samples came from the United States, Italy and Spain. T cells, B-cell-depleted T cells, or PBMCs provided the cDNA or gDNA that served as material.

The TCR was taken from a man aged 50-59 years with acute or convalescent COVID-19. Specimen: peripheral blood. The chain links TRBV5-1 to TRBJ1-1; TRBD1 is a possible D gene (6 bases). The CDR3: CASETGENTEAFF. CDR3 DNA: TGCGCCAGCGAGACAGGAGAGAACACTGAAGCTTTCTTT.